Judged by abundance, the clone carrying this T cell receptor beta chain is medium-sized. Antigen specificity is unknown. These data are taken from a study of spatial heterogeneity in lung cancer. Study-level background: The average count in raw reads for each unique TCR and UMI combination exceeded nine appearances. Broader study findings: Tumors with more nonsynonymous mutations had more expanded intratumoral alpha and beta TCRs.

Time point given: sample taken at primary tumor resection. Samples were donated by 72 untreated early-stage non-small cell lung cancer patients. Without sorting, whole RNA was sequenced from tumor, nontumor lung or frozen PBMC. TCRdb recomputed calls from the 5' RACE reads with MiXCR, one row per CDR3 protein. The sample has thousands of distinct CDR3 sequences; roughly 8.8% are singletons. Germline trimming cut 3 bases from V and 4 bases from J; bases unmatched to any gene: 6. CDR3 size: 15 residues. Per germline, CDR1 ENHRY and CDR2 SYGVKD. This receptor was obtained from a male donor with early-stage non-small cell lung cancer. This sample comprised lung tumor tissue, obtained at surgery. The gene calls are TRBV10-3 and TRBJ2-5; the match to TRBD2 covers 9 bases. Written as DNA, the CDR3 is TGTGCCATCAGTGATACGCGGGAGGGCCGAGAGACCCAGTACTTC. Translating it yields CAISDTREGRETQYF.